The 7 T cell receptor beta chains below were found in one sample sequenced in a study of cytomegalovirus exposure and HLA in healthy donors. This PCR relied on a set of 60 Vbeta primers and 13 Jbeta primers. Measured with immunoSEQ multiplex PCR; TCRdb has only the in-frame clones, and not every one. This table has around 150,000 clones, roughly three quarters appearing once. Material for sequencing was PBMCs. Every receptor here comes from a man aged 25-40 years in good health and CMV-seronegative.

CDR3 sequence: CASSWALGPGNTIYF. The CDR3 DNA follows: TGTGCCAGCAGTTGGGCCCTGGGGCCTGGAAACACCATATATTTT. This chain connects TRBV27 to TRBJ1-3, with D possibly TRBD1 on 5 matching bases. Germline V lookup: CDR1 MNHEY, CDR2 SMNVEV (reference sequence). V was trimmed by 4 bases and J by 2 bases, leaving 12 bases between them. The CDR3 has 15 amino acids.

The chain links TRBV7-9 to TRBJ2-4; the match to TRBD1 covers 7 bases. V shed 5 bases and J 10 bases; nucleotides not matched to a gene: 5. The CDR3 spans 12 residues. Germline V gene sequence: CDR1 SEHNR, CDR2 FQNEAQ (reference sequence). The CDR3 spells CASSPGTEIQYF. The CDR3 nucleotides read TGTGCCAGCAGCCCCGGGACAGAAATTCAGTACTTC.

This chain links TRBV28 with TRBJ1-6; D is unresolved. Germline V gene lookup returns CDR1 MDHEN and CDR2 SYDVKM. The V end was cut by 7 bases, the J end by 10 bases, with 17 bases between. This CDR3 has 14 residues. CDR3 nucleotide sequence: TGTGCCAGCATGAGTGATTATAGAATCTCACCCCTCCACTTT. Residues: CASMSDYRISPLHF.

The V gene is TRBV5-1, the J gene TRBJ2-7, with D perhaps matching TRBD1 (5 bases). This CDR3 is 14 amino acids long. Trimming pared 3 bases from V and 0 bases from J, leaving 10 bases between. Germline V CDR1 and CDR2: SGHRS, YFSETQ. The CDR3 region has the DNA TGCGCCAGCAGCTCCTCGACAGCCTCCTACGAGCAGTACTTC. It translates to CASSSSTASYEQYF.

This rearrangement joins TRBV29-1 to TRBJ1-4, with D perhaps TRBD1 (6 bases). The CDR3 is made up of 13 amino acids. V shed 7 bases and J shed 7 bases, with 16 bases lying between them. Germline-derived CDR1 and CDR2 are SQVTM and ANQGSEA. The CDR3 loop is CSGGGIPGEKLFF. The CDR3 DNA reads as TGCAGCGGCGGGGGCATTCCGGGTGAAAAACTGTTTTTT.

The chain is built from TRBV19 and TRBJ2-7; D possibly corresponds to TRBD2 (5 bases). V was shortened by 5 bases and J by 2 bases, with 13 bases between the two germline ends. The CDR3 extends over 14 amino acids. The germline gives CDR1 LNHDA, CDR2 SQIVND (reference sequence). CDR3 sequence (DNA): TGTGCCAGTAGTGACGAACCGGGAACCTACGAGCAGTACTTC. It yields the protein CASSDEPGTYEQYF.

The chain uses TRBV6-6 and TRBJ1-5, with 7 bases matching TRBD1. V was pared by 6 bases and J by 5 bases, with 13 bases of the junction left unmatched. Germline V CDR1 and CDR2: MNHNY, SVGAGI (reference sequence). The CDR3 runs to 16 residues. CDR3 residues: CASSDQTGNRYQPQHF. CDR3 sequence (DNA): TGTGCCAGCAGCGATCAGACAGGGAATAGGTATCAGCCCCAGCATTTT.